This record looks at one TCR beta chain sequence and its context. In germline, CDR1 is MGHRA, CDR2 YSYEKL. J gave up 0 bases and V 3 bases, and 3 bases lay outside the gene matches. The CDR3 contains 16 residues. Generated by immunoSEQ multiplex PCR, the TCRdb table keeps only in-frame clones and is missing some. The sample contains about 360,000 clones, around 88% of which appear only once. The entry originates in a study of blood T cell repertoires in COVID-19. Overall study: Acute-phase and convalescent COVID-19 samples originated in the United States, Italy and Spain. In each case, the material was cDNA or gDNA derived from T cells, B-cell-depleted T cells, or PBMCs.

This receptor was taken from a woman between 55 and 75 years old with COVID-19, enrolled during active disease. The V call is TRBV4-1, the J call TRBJ2-4; 9 positions match TRBD2. What was sequenced was peripheral blood. The DNA of the CDR3 is TGCGCCAGCAGCCAGCTAGCGGGGTTAGCCAAAAACATTCAGTACTTC. As protein: CASSQLAGLAKNIQYF.